These 9 T cell receptor beta chains were sequenced from one sample in a study of T cell responses to AZD1222 COVID-19 vaccine. Profiling relied on immunoSEQ multiplex PCR, and the TCRdb table lists in-frame clones only, not all of them. The sample has approximately 190,000 clones, around 94% seen once. The specimen was peripheral blood, collected 28 days after the second dose of the MenACWY control vaccine. The receptors shown here come from an adult who received the MenACWY meningococcal vaccine as a control.

This sequence joins TRBV28 and TRBJ1-2, with 9 bases fitting TRBD1. The J segment lost 7 bases and the V segment lost 1 base, leaving 10 bases of the junction unmatched. There are 16 residues in the CDR3. The V gene's germline CDR1 is MDHEN and CDR2 SYDVKM. This CDR3 reads CASSLFGNRGRLGYTF. The CDR3 bases are TGTGCCAGCAGTTTATTCGGCAACAGGGGGCGCCTTGGCTACACCTTC.

The V gene is TRBV5-1, the J gene TRBJ1-4; possibly TRBD1 for D (6 bases). Trimming took off 0 bases at V and 5 bases at J, with 11 bases between the two ends. CDR1 SGHRS and CDR2 YFSETQ come from the germline V gene. CDR3 size: 15 residues. CDR3 nucleotide sequence: TGCGCCAGCAGCTTGGCGACAGGCCCGAATGAAAAACTGTTTTTT. Translated, it gives CASSLATGPNEKLFF.

The rearrangement uses TRBV7-9 and TRBJ2-1; TRBD2 is a possible D gene (5 bases). The CDR3 loop spans 16 amino acids. The germline V and J ends were trimmed by 6 bases and 9 bases, with 24 bases remaining between them. Per the germline V gene, CDR1 is SEHNR and CDR2 is FQNEAQ (reference sequence). The CDR3 here is CASRSAGGPTGGEQFF. The CDR3 DNA reads as TGTGCCAGCAGATCCGCCGGCGGGCCCACGGGCGGTGAGCAGTTCTTC.

The V gene is TRBV3-1 (or the pseudogene TRBV3-2), the J gene TRBJ2-1; D is possibly TRBD2 (6 bases). CDR3 length: 11 amino acids. Per the germline V gene, CDR1 is LGHDT and CDR2 is YNNKEL (reference sequence). V was trimmed by 3 bases and J by 12 bases, leaving 9 bases between them. The CDR3 DNA follows: TGTGCCAGCAGCCACCGGGACTTGCAGTTCTTC. Translation: CASSHRDLQFF.

The chain uses TRBV6-5 and TRBJ2-7; 8 nucleotides agree with TRBD1. V shed 5 bases, J shed 3 bases, and the junction held 9 bases outside the gene matches. Germline V CDR1 and CDR2: MNHEY, SVGAGI. The CDR3 is 15 amino acids. The CDR3 protein is CASSRTWGQDYEQYF. In nucleotides, the CDR3 is TGTGCCAGCAGTCGGACATGGGGACAGGACTACGAGCAGTACTTC.

The chain recombines TRBV18 with TRBJ2-1; 8 bases fit TRBD1. The CDR3 has 14 residues. Germline V gene lookup returns CDR1 KGHSH and CDR2 LQKENI. The J segment lost 6 bases and the V segment lost 3 bases, leaving 4 bases of the junction unmatched. The CDR3 sequence is CASSPGQAINEQFF. The CDR3 DNA follows: TGTGCCAGCTCACCGGGACAGGCCATCAATGAGCAGTTCTTC. The variable domain in full, with the rest retrieved from reference TRBV18 and TRBJ2-1, is NAGVMQNPRHLVRRRGQEARLRCSPMKGHSHVYWYRQLPEEGLKFMVYLQKENIIDESGMPKERFSAEFPKEGPSILRIQQVVRGDSAAYFCASSPGQAINEQFFGPGTRLTVL.

This chain connects TRBV5-1 to TRBJ2-1; the D is unclear. Germline loops: CDR1 SGHRS, CDR2 YFSETQ. This CDR3 spans 12 amino acids. V was shortened by 3 bases and J by 7 bases, with 8 bases between the two germline ends. For the CDR3, the DNA is TGCGCCAGCAGCTCTCCAGGTAATGAGCAGTTCTTC. Translation: CASSSPGNEQFF. Full variable domain (outside the CDR3, taken from reference TRBV5-1 and TRBJ2-1): KAGVTQTPRYLIKTRGQQVTLSCSPISGHRSVSWYQQTPGQGLQFLFEYFSETQRNKGNFPGRFSGRQFSNSRSEMNVSTLELGDSALYLCASSSPGNEQFFGPGTRLTVL.

The J gene is TRBJ1-1, the V gene TRBV2; the match to TRBD1 covers 7 bases. Germline CDR1 and CDR2: SNHLY and FYNNEI. This CDR3 is 16 amino acids long. Trimming removed 7 bases from V and 0 bases from J; junction bases left unmatched: 11. CDR3 nucleotides: TGTGCCAGCATTAGGGAACCGACAGGGCTGAACACTGAAGCTTTCTTT. It specifies CASIREPTGLNTEAFF.

V is TRBV9 and J is TRBJ2-2, with TRBD2 identical over 12 bases. The germline gives CDR1 SGDLS, CDR2 YYNGEE. CDR3 length equals 18 residues. V dropped 0 bases and J dropped 4; count of bases not matched to a gene: 7. CDR3 sequence: CASSVVATSGRSTGELFF. The CDR3 DNA sequence: TGTGCCAGCAGCGTAGTAGCTACTAGCGGGAGGAGCACCGGGGAGCTGTTTTTT.